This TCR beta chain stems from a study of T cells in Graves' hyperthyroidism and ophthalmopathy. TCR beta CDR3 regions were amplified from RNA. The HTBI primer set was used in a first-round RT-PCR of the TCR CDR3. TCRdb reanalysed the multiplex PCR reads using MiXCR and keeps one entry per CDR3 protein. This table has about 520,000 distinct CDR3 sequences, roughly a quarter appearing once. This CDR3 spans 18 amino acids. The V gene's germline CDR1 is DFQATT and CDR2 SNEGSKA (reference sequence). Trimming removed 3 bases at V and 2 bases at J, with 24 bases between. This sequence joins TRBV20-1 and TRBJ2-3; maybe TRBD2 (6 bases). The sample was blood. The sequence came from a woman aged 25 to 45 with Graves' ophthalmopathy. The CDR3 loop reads CSAREGWGNSGSTDTQYF. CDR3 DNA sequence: TGCAGTGCTAGGGAAGGATGGGGTAATAGCGGTTCCACAGATACGCAGTATTTT.